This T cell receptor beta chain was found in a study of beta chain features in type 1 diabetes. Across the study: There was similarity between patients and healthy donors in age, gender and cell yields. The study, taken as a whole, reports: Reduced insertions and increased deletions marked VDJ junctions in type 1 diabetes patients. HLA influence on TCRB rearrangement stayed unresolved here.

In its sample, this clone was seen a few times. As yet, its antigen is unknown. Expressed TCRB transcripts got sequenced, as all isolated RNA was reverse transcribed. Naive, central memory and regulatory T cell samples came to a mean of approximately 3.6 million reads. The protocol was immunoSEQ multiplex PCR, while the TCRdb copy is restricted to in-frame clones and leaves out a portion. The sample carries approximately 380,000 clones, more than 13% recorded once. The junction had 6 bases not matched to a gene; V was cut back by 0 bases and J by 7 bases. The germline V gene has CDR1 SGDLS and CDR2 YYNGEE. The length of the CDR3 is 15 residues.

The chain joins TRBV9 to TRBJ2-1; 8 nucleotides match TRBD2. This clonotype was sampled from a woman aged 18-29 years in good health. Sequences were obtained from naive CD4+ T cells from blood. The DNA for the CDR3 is TGTGCCAGCAGCGTAGTATCTAGCGGGTTGAATGAGCAGTTCTTC. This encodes CASSVVSSGLNEQFF.